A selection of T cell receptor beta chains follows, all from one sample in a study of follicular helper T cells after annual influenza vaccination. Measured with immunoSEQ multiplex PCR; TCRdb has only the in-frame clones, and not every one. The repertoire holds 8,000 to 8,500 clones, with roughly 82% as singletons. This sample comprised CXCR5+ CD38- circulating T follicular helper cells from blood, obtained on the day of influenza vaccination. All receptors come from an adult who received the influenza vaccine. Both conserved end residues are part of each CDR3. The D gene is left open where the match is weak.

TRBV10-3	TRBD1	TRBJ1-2	CAIREGQGHYGYTF
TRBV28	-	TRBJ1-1	CASTVNTEAFF
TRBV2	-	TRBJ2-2	CASSEGTAYTGELFF
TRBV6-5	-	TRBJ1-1	CASSSTLGRNTEAFF
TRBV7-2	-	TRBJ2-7	CASSTRDSYEQYF
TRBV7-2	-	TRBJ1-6	CASSLVIGNPPLHF
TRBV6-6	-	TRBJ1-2	CASSSRQSDYTF
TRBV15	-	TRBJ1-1	CATSRDGHTNTEAFF
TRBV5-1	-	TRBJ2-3	CASRRGITSTDTQYF
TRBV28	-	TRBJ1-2	CASSLSSRYGYTF
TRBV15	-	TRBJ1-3	CATSREGSGNTIYF
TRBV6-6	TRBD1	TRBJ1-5	CASTGQGSQPQHF
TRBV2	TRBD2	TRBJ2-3	CASSSTSGGDSDTQYF
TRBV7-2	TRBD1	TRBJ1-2	CASSSQGDYGYTF
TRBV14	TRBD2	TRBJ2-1	CASSHIWEGSYNEQFF
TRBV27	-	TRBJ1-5	CASSSQGLGPQHF
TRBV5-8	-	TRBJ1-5	CASSLEHRNQPQHF
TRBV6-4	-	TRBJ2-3	CASSVTRDTDTQYF
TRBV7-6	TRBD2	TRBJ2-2	CASSLLGGGGTGELFF
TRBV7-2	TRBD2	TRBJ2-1	CASSFSSGAYNEQFF
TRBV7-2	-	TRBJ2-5	CASSLGGTQYF
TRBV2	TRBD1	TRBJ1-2	CASSQEVLGQGSAGYTF
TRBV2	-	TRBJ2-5	CASSPLGHVQETQYF
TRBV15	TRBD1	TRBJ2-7	CATSIVWGDREYEQYF
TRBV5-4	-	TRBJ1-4	CASSLEGGSATNEKLFF